The rows below give T cell receptor beta chains drawn from one sample of a study of blood T cell repertoires in COVID-19. Clones were read by immunoSEQ multiplex PCR, and TCRdb kept only the in-frame ones, dropping some. Among more than 250,000 clones, 80% to 90% were seen once, and the ten largest hold 1%. The specimen was peripheral blood. These TCRs come from a man aged 50 or older with active or convalescent COVID-19. The conserved cysteine and the conserved F or W are not part of the CDR3 here.

>TRBV5-1|TRBJ2-1
ASSSRGQGGYNEQF
>TRBV6-1|TRBJ2-7
ASSATSGRSSAYEQY
>TRBV13|TRBJ2-5
ASSLSETQY
>TRBV4-3|TRBJ1-2
ASSQDGGTGLSPT
>TRBV7-8|TRBJ2-5
ASSQTGLATRRTQETQY
>TRBV29-1|TRBJ1-2
SVLRTGRYYGYT
>TRBV28|TRBJ1-1
ASSLFGGDTEAF
>TRBV19|TRBJ1-2
ASSPRDRDYGYT
>TRBV4-2|TRBJ2-3
ASSQDGAGGRHTQY
>TRBV19|TRBJ1-2
ASTGEGQLRYGYT
>TRBV5-1|TRBJ2-7
ASSTEGQGTLRVF
>TRBV9|TRBJ2-7
ASSPRTGGHPYEQY
>TRBV6-4|TRBJ2-7
ASSDGDIIFCEQY
>TRBV7-2|TRBJ2-6
ASSLRGPGGLGANVLT
>TRBV4-3|TRBJ1-2
ASSQDLLLNYGYT
>TRBV5-1|TRBJ2-7
ASSLLGFTQADYEQY
>TRBV5-1|TRBJ2-3
ASSLALDSEQY
>TRBV28|TRBJ1-2
ASSSGGRNYGYT
>TRBV12-3/TRBV12-4|TRBJ2-7
ASSLGGSYEQY
>TRBV2|TRBJ2-5
ASSGIPTGAKETQY
>TRBV15|TRBJ2-1
ATRETFTYNEQF
>TRBV29-1|TRBJ2-1
SVGTGTGYNEQF
>TRBV10-3|TRBJ2-1
AISDLLAGGNNEQF
>TRBV24-1|TRBJ2-5
ATSDPWSGGPGETQY
>TRBV28|TRBJ1-2
ASSLGRGYGYT
>TRBV24-1|TRBJ1-2
ATSESHRGGNHYGYT
>TRBV24-1|TRBJ2-3
ATSDPGGLAGGSDTQY
>TRBV2|TRBJ1-1
ATKAGLSNTEAF
>TRBV28|TRBJ1-2
ASSPPDRYFNYGYT
>TRBV6-2/TRBV6-3|TRBJ1-5
ASSGDRGPYQPQH
>TRBV7-3|TRBJ1-1
ASSPGRGFGGTEAF
>TRBV2|TRBJ2-7
ASLRSYEQY
>TRBV28|TRBJ1-3
ASGGLYSGNTIY
>TRBV18|TRBJ1-3
ASSPGYNPIGNTIY
>TRBV2|TRBJ1-2
ASKKDYGTGGTSNYGYT
>TRBV19|TRBJ1-4
ASSLGQGATNEKLF
>TRBV28|TRBJ1-1
ASSLSAGARNAF
>TRBV6-5|TRBJ2-7
ASQSMTGGAYEQY
>TRBV19|TRBJ1-2
ATTRQGSGGYT
>TRBV4-3|TRBJ2-3
ASSRGQGADTQY
>TRBV10-2|TRBJ2-7
ASSESAGPYEQY